Here is one T cell receptor beta chain with its context. The clone's antigen remains unknown. One base away there is no much larger clone; base qualities are not given. TCRbeta CDR3 regions were amplified from genomic DNA by means of the immunoSEQ Assay, a bias-controlled multiplex PCR. Regarding the original processing steps: Nucleated cell counts per sample were estimated from amplification of reference gene primers within the assay. To quantify the absolute abundance of each unique TCRbeta CDR3 rearrangement, sequence reads were collapsed and filtered. For each sample, productive Simpson clonality was calculated as the square root of Simpson's diversity index over productive rearrangements. TCRdb carries this immuneACCESS record with in-frame sequences only. Its versions omit some clonotypes, under half of them owing to an unresolved V gene in the studies checked, with the rest unexplained. That table is the source of V, J and clone size, and D and trimming were worked out from the DNA. This sample holds about 200,000 clones; approximately 82% were observed only once. Of the sample, approximately 16% falls within the top ten clones.

The germline V gene yields SGHDT for CDR1 and YYEEEE for CDR2. Trimming removed 0 bases from V and 8 bases from J, leaving 11 bases between the germline ends. The CDR3 runs 13 amino acids, cysteine and phenylalanine included. The retained sequence is limited to the CDR3, 39 bases, with the frame set at the first base. Participants in the prospective study were aged roughly 18 to 100 years, lived in under 30 United States geographic areas, and enrolled through a virtual design. In the prospective study, cohorts were assigned on the basis of participant-reported clinical history obtained from a screening survey and a study questionnaire. Recovered participants in ImmuneRACE Cohort 3 were defined as having two consecutive negative NP/OP PCR tests, clearance from a healthcare professional, or resolution of symptoms. In the prospective study, mobile phlebotomists collected whole blood, serum and a nasopharyngeal or oropharyngeal swab from each participant. Over an approximately 2-month period, participants in the prospective study had the option of providing additional blood draws and questionnaires. Blood samples from the prospective study were shipped frozen or at room temperature prior to DNA extraction.

The sample belongs to a study of blood T cell repertoires in COVID-19 (dated by TCRdb to about 2020). Regarding the complete study: The collaborator samples originated in the United States, Italy and Spain and spanned the acute and convalescent phases of COVID-19. The material from the prospective study consisted of cDNA or gDNA derived from T cells, B-cell-depleted T cells, or PBMCs. Deeply sampled blood TCRbeta repertoires from subjects exposed to, actively infected with, or recovered from COVID-19 were included in the dataset. The repertoires were released in a freely available public database intended as a resource for research on the immune response to SARS-CoV-2. The samples were drawn from the first 160 participants of the ongoing ImmuneRACE study and from some 1,300 subjects provided by 6 global collaborators. Nearly every sample came with metadata listing a de-identified subject ID, COVID-19 status, age in years and sex. Where available, HLA class I and class II types were taken from metadata supplied by the sample provider and were not determined by assay-based typing.

Paper-wide results and their limitations: The quantity of clinical and demographic metadata differed by source and by participant and was supplied without curation.

Rearrangement joined TRBV5-6 to TRBJ1-2; D gene: possibly TRBD1, on 6 matching bases. Material for sequencing was PBMCs or T cells enriched from blood (not recorded which). This sequence originates from a man aged 35 to 55 who had recovered from COVID-19. In nucleotide form, the sequence is TGTGCCAGCAGCTTGGAGAGGACAGACGGCTACACCTTC. Its protein product is CASSLERTDGYTF.